This TCR beta chain was captured in a study of early T cells in non-severe SARS-CoV-2 infection. The overall study: Unsorted whole blood bulk RNA was sequenced, with unpaired chains. Study conclusions and caveats: VDJdb matches were skewed toward anti-spike CD8 T cell responses.

The CDR3 has 14 amino acids. The germline CDR1 and CDR2 sequences are LGHNA and YSLEER. Trimming removed 3 bases at V and 6 bases at J, with 15 bases between. This clonotype has only one observation. Its antigen is not identified. Possible read error: a much larger clone is one base away. The conserved phenylalanine or tryptophan normally closing the CDR3 is absent here, so this likely arose from a read error. Individual cDNA molecules were tagged with unique molecular identifiers. TCRdb fed the 5' RACE reads into MiXCR, producing one record per CDR3 protein. The sample carries about 66,000 distinct CDR3 sequences, about 12% recorded once.

The chain has TRBV4-3 and TRBJ2-7; tentatively, D is TRBD1 (6 bases). Sequenced material: whole blood. This TCR was recovered from an adult who was a healthcare worker with PCR-confirmed SARS-CoV-2 infection or an uninfected control (not recorded which). The CDR3 loop reads CASSQNTGPGEQYL. CDR3 DNA sequence: TGCGCCAGCAGCCAGAATACAGGGCCGGGCGAGCAGTACTTA.